The sequence of this T cell receptor beta chain was determined in a study of vaccination and CD4 T cells after COVID-19. With respect to this clonotype: Its antigen is unidentified.

Oncomine TCR Beta short-read sequencing was applied to DNA from cultured CD4+ T cells. TCRdb redid the calling of the PCR reads with MiXCR, one entry per CDR3 protein. The top ten clones hold less than 15% of a sample with 20,000 to 25,000 distinct CDR3 sequences, roughly 46% of them seen once. As to time point: late sampling 161 to 241 days after vaccination in three convalescent patients. Treatment indicated: roughly 10-day PBMC culture with coronavirus spike peptide pools or control peptides (ViraFEST assay). The trim removed 4 bases at V and 0 bases at J, leaving 8 bases unmatched. Germline assignment: CDR1 LGHNA and CDR2 YNFKEQ. The CDR3 runs 17 residues.

The receptor comes from a human donor who had recovered from COVID-19. The rearrangement uses TRBV4-2 and TRBJ2-7; 11 bases are shared with TRBD2. The input for sequencing was CD4+ T cells from blood, cultured in vitro, taken about 7 months after SARS-CoV-2 vaccination. The CDR3 DNA follows: TGTGCCAGCAGCCGAGGGGTAGCGGGAGGGTACTCCTACGAGCAGTACTTC. Translation: CASSRGVAGGYSYEQYF.